This is a list of T cell receptor beta chains from one sample in a study of cytotoxic CD8 clonotypes in ibrutinib-treated CLL. Libraries were prepared by immunoSEQ multiplex PCR; TCRdb keeps only in-frame clonotypes and omits some of them. The table shows approximately 190,000 clones, with over 65% occurring only once. This specimen consisted of PBMCs, obtained after 12 months of ibrutinib treatment. The source is a human donor with chronic lymphocytic leukemia. Both conserved end residues are part of each CDR3. The D gene is left open where the match is weak. Rows may omit the clone size; those that give it use once, few, many or a size class.

abundance	v_gene	d_gene	j_gene	CDR3nt	CDR3aa
NA	TRBV19	NA	TRBJ2-6	TGTGCCAGTAGTATCTCTGGGGCCAACGTCCTGACTTTC	CASSISGANVLTF
NA	TRBV9	TRBD2	TRBJ2-3	TGTGCCAGCAGCGTACTTAGCGGGAGAACAGCAGATACGCAGTATTTT	CASSVLSGRTADTQYF
NA	TRBV5-1	TRBD1	TRBJ1-4	TGCGCCAGCAGCATAGGACAGGGGAGGCCCTTTAATGAAAAACTGTTTTTT	CASSIGQGRPFNEKLFF
NA	TRBV28	NA	TRBJ2-7	TGTGCCAGCAGTCCCCTATCCCTCTACCGGCGCTCCTACGAGCAGTACTTC	CASSPLSLYRRSYEQYF
NA	TRBV15	TRBD1	TRBJ1-4	TGTGCCACCAGCGTAAACCGGGACAGCAGTATATTT	CATSVNRDSSIF
NA	TRBV5-1	NA	TRBJ1-2	TGCGCCAGCAGCTTGGTACCCGACAGCAACTATGGCTACACCTTC	CASSLVPDSNYGYTF
NA	TRBV18	NA	TRBJ2-3	TGTGCCAGCTCACCACTAGCGGTGAGCACAGATACGCAGTATTTT	CASSPLAVSTDTQYF
NA	TRBV11-3	NA	TRBJ2-6	TGTGCCAGCAGCTTTCTGCTCTCTGGGGCCAACGTCCTGACTTTC	CASSFLLSGANVLTF
NA	TRBV2	NA	TRBJ1-1	TGTGCCAGCGGGATCCGGGCCGTGAACACTGAAGCTTTCTTT	CASGIRAVNTEAFF
NA	TRBV9	NA	TRBJ2-7	TGTGCCAGCAGCGCCCCCCGGGGATGGGGGACCTACGAGCAGTACTTC	CASSAPRGWGTYEQYF
NA	TRBV7-2	NA	TRBJ1-5	TGTGCCAGCAGCTTAGGGGGGGCGGCTCGCAATCAGCCCCAGCATTTT	CASSLGGAARNQPQHF
NA	TRBV6-5	NA	TRBJ2-2	TGTGCCAGCAGTAATACACGGACCGGGGAGCTGTTTTTT	CASSNTRTGELFF
NA	TRBV4-1	TRBD1	TRBJ2-7	TGCGCCAGCAGCCAACAGGACAGGGGGGAGTTGGAGCAGTACTTC	CASSQQDRGELEQYF
once	TRBV29-1	NA	TRBJ1-4	TGCAGCGTCGCACCACCGGGCAGGGTTAATGAAAAACTGTTTTTT	CSVAPPGRVNEKLFF
NA	TRBV6-1	TRBD2	TRBJ2-7	TGTGCCAGCAGTGAACGGGTAGCGGGAGGGCGGTACGAGCAGTACTTC	CASSERVAGGRYEQYF
NA	TRBV19	NA	TRBJ1-6	TGTGCCAGTAGTCCCACGGGTAATAATTCACCCCTCCACTTT	CASSPTGNNSPLHF
NA	TRBV4-1	NA	TRBJ1-2	TGCGCCAGCAGCCAAGAGGGGGCAGGGGAGGACTATGGCTACACCTTC	CASSQEGAGEDYGYTF
many	TRBV15	NA	TRBJ2-3	TGTGCCACCAGCATAGCAAGCACAGATACGCAGTATTTT	CATSIASTDTQYF
NA	TRBV5-8	NA	TRBJ2-3	TGTGCCAGCAGCTTAAAAGGGAGAGGGGATACGCAGTATTTT	CASSLKGRGDTQYF
NA	TRBV5-4	NA	TRBJ1-1	TGTGCCAGCAGCTACGCCGGGGCGCAGGCCCGCCTCACTGAAGCTTTCTTT	CASSYAGAQARLTEAFF
NA	TRBV5-6	NA	TRBJ1-5	TGTGCCAGCAGCGGCTCAGGGAATCAGCCCCAGCATTTT	CASSGSGNQPQHF
NA	TRBV5-1	NA	TRBJ2-7	TGCGCCAGCAGCTTGGCCGGTAGCGGAGACGAGCAGTACTTC	CASSLAGSGDEQYF
NA	TRBV4-1	NA	TRBJ1-3	TGCGCCAGCAGCGTATCTTGGGACTCCGGGTGGAAGGGAAACACCATATATTTT	CASSVSWDSGWKGNTIYF
NA	TRBV29-1	TRBD2	TRBJ2-2	TGCAGCGTTGAAGTCACTAGCGGGAGATACACCGGGGAGCTGTTTTTT	CSVEVTSGRYTGELFF
NA	TRBV25-1	TRBD2	TRBJ2-2	TGTGCCAGCAGTGACGAATATTTAGCGGGGGCTACCGGGGAGCTGTTTTTT	CASSDEYLAGATGELFF
NA	TRBV29-1	TRBD2	TRBJ2-5	TGCAGCGTATCGAGGGGAGCGGGAGGTAGGGAGACCCAGTACTTC	CSVSRGAGGRETQYF
NA	TRBV7-9	NA	TRBJ1-1	TGTGCCAGCAGCTTAGGGGCAGATGGCACTGAAGCTTTCTTT	CASSLGADGTEAFF